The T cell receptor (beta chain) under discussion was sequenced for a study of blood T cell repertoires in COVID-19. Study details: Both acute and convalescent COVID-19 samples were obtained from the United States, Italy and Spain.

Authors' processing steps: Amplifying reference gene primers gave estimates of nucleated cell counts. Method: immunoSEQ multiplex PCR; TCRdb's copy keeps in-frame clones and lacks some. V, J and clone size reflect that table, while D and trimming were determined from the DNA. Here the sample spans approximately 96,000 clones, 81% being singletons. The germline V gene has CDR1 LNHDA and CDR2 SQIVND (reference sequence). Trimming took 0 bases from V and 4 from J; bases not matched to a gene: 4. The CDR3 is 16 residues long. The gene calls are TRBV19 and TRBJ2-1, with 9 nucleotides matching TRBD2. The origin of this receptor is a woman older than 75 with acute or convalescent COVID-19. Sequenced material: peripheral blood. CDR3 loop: CASSIEWRGGYNEQFF. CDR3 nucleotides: TGTGCCAGTAGTATAGAGTGGCGGGGGGGTTACAATGAGCAGTTCTTC.